The 29 T cell receptor beta chains below all came from one sample that was sequenced in a study of blood T cell repertoires in COVID-19. The assay was immunoSEQ multiplex PCR, and TCRdb's table has in-frame clones only and misses some. The sample has a few hundred thousand clones; around 90% are singletons. The sequenced material came from peripheral blood. The receptors stem from a young woman with COVID-19, enrolled during active disease.

V usage is TRBV27 and J usage is TRBJ2-2; D might be TRBD2 (5 bases). V lost 5 bases and J lost 2, with 15 bases in between. Per the germline V gene, CDR1 is MNHEY and CDR2 is SMNVEV (reference sequence). The length of the CDR3 is 16 residues. The chain's CDR3 is CASSKAGVSNTGELFF. CDR3 bases: TGTGCCAGCAGTAAGGCCGGGGTCAGCAACACCGGGGAGCTGTTTTTT.

V gene TRBV6-4 combines with J gene TRBJ2-6; 10 nucleotides align to TRBD1. Germline-derived CDR1 and CDR2 are MRHNA and SNTAGT. V gave up 5 bases and J gave up 0 bases; unmatched junction bases: 4. The CDR3 spans 17 residues. This CDR3 is CASSPGTGVSGANVLTF. The CDR3 nucleotides are TGTGCCAGCAGTCCCGGGACAGGGGTCTCTGGGGCCAACGTCCTGACTTTC.

The rearrangement joins TRBV5-4 to TRBJ2-6; D is ambiguous. From germline, CDR1 is SGHNT and CDR2 YYREEE (reference sequence). This CDR3 contains 13 residues. V was shortened by 2 bases and J by 4 bases, with 4 bases between the two germline ends. CDR3 sequence reads: CASSFVGANVLTF. The CDR3, as DNA: TGTGCCAGCAGCTTCGTGGGGGCCAACGTCCTGACTTTC. Full variable domain (outside the CDR3, taken from reference TRBV5-4 and TRBJ2-6): ETGVTQSPTHLIKTRGQQVTLRCSSQSGHNTVSWYQQALGQGPQFIFQYYREEENGRGNFPPRFSGLQFPNYSSELNVNALELDDSALYLCASSFVGANVLTFGAGSRLTVL.

The chain employs TRBV19 and TRBJ1-2; TRBD1 is a possible D gene (5 bases). The CDR3 runs to 13 residues. The germline V gene encodes CDR1 LNHDA and CDR2 SQIVND (reference sequence). The germline V and J ends were trimmed by 5 bases and 8 bases, with 15 bases remaining between them. As DNA, the CDR3 is TGTGCCAGTAGTGTTGTGGGGCAGGCAGGCTACACCTTC. It translates to CASSVVGQAGYTF.

The J gene is TRBJ1-3, the V gene TRBV29-1; tentative D call: TRBD1 (6 bases). The CDR3 spans 16 residues. Looked up from germline, CDR1 is SQVTM and CDR2 is ANQGSEA. Trimming stripped 6 bases from V and 0 bases from J, with 18 bases between. The CDR3 coding sequence is TGCAGCGTCAACACACAGGGTTCCCTCTCTGGAAACACCATATATTTT. Translating it yields CSVNTQGSLSGNTIYF.

The J gene is TRBJ2-3, the V gene TRBV20-1; TRBD2 agrees at 11 bases. V shed 3 bases and J 5 bases; nucleotides not matched to a gene: 10. This CDR3 comprises 16 residues. Germline CDR1 reads DFQATT; CDR2 reads SNEGSKA (reference sequence). CDR3 amino acids: CSASPFTSGRRDTQYF. DNA for the CDR3: TGCAGTGCTAGTCCTTTCACTAGCGGGAGAAGAGATACGCAGTATTTT.

V usage is TRBV5-1 and J usage is TRBJ1-1; the match to TRBD1 covers 7 bases. This CDR3 comprises 13 residues. In germline, CDR1 is SGHRS, CDR2 YFSETQ. Germline trimming cut 4 bases from V and 4 bases from J; bases unmatched to any gene: 4. CDR3 region: CASSLDRVTEAFF. CDR3 bases: TGCGCCAGCAGCCTAGACAGGGTCACTGAAGCTTTCTTT.

The chain has TRBV6-5 and TRBJ1-3; D possibly corresponds to TRBD1 (5 bases). Per the germline V gene, CDR1 is MNHEY and CDR2 is SVGAGI. Trimming pared 7 bases from V and 0 bases from J, leaving 7 bases between. The CDR3 is made up of 13 amino acids. The CDR3 protein is CASTGPSGNTIYF. DNA for the CDR3: TGTGCCAGCACAGGGCCCTCTGGAAACACCATATATTTT.

The chain has TRBV4-1 and TRBJ2-5, with D hard to call. Germline V gives CDR1 MGHRA, CDR2 YSYEKL. Trimming took 0 bases from V and 3 from J, leaving 8 bases between them. The CDR3 is 14 amino acids. The CDR3 is CASSQDYREETQYF. In DNA, the CDR3 is TGCGCCAGCAGCCAAGACTACAGAGAAGAGACCCAGTACTTC.

The rearrangement uses TRBV5-6 and TRBJ2-7; the match to TRBD2 covers 7 bases. The ends lost 4 bases at V and 0 bases at J; junction bases unmatched: 13. CDR1 is SGHDT and CDR2 is YYEEEE in the germline V gene. CDR3 length: 17 amino acids. The CDR3 DNA reads as TGTGCCAGCAGCGTGTTCCTAGCGTGGGAGGGCTCCTACGAGCAGTACGTC. Amino acid sequence: CASSVFLAWEGSYEQYV.

J is TRBJ2-2 and V is TRBV28; D perhaps matches TRBD1 (5 bases). CDR1 and CDR2 (germline): MDHEN, SYDVKM. The V gene lost 5 bases and the J gene lost 7 bases, with 14 bases spanning the gap. The CDR3 length is 14 residues. CDR3 coding DNA: TGTGCCAGCAGTCCCCAGGGTGAGGACGGGGAGCTGTTTTTT. Protein product: CASSPQGEDGELFF.

The chain carries TRBV6-5 and TRBJ1-1, with 7 bases lining up with TRBD1. The CDR3 consists of 16 residues. Looked up from germline, CDR1 is MNHEY and CDR2 is SVGAGI. The trim removed 2 bases at V and 0 bases at J, leaving 6 bases unmatched. CDR3 sequence: CASSYPTGILNTEAFF. For the CDR3, the DNA is TGTGCCAGCAGTTACCCGACAGGGATTTTGAACACTGAAGCTTTCTTT.

The chain combines TRBV19 with TRBJ2-2; 7 bases are shared with TRBD2. Germline V gives CDR1 LNHDA, CDR2 SQIVND (reference sequence). The CDR3 spans 16 residues. The J segment lost 5 bases and the V segment lost 4 bases, leaving 10 bases of the junction unmatched. The CDR3 nucleotides are TGTGCCAGTAGTACCCGGGACTACTATGTAACCGGGGAGCTGTTTTTT. It codes for CASSTRDYYVTGELFF.

This chain connects TRBV29-1 to TRBJ1-1, with D possibly TRBD1 on 6 matching bases. The CDR3 runs 14 residues. Germline CDR1 is SQVTM and CDR2 is ANQGSEA. Deletions cut 6 bases from V and 11 bases from J, with 25 bases between. CDR3 bases: TGCAGCGTGGAGGGAAGAATCGGGGGGCGCGGGGCTTTCTTT. Translating it yields CSVEGRIGGRGAFF.

The gene calls are TRBV11-2 and TRBJ2-7, with 12 bases lining up with TRBD2. Germline lookup yields CDR1 SGHAT and CDR2 FQNNGV. The trim removed 5 bases at V and 1 base at J, leaving 6 bases unmatched. The CDR3 runs 16 residues. CDR3 sequence (DNA): TGTGCCAGCAGCCAAGGACTAGCGGGGAGATCCTACGAGCAGTACTTC. Its translation: CASSQGLAGRSYEQYF. The whole variable domain, filled in from reference TRBV11-2 and TRBJ2-7, reads EAGVAQSPRYKIIEKRQSVAFWCNPISGHATLYWYQQILGQGPKLLIQFQNNGVVDDSQLPKDRFSAERLKGVDSTLKIQPAKLEDSAVYLCASSQGLAGRSYEQYFGPGTRLTVT.

This sequence joins TRBV3-1 (or the pseudogene TRBV3-2) and TRBJ2-3; a weak D match, TRBD1 (6 bases). Between the trimmed V and J ends, which lost 4 bases and 2 bases, there was a span of 16 bases. The CDR3 length is 16 residues. Germline V gene lookup returns CDR1 LGHDT and CDR2 YNNKEL (reference sequence). Here the CDR3 DNA reads TGTGCCAGCAGCCCCCCCTGGGGGCCCCCCACAGATACGCAGTATTTT. This gives the protein CASSPPWGPPTDTQYF.

V and J are TRBV5-1 and TRBJ2-1, with 10 bases fitting TRBD2. The CDR3 is 16 amino acids. Germline-derived CDR1 and CDR2 are SGHRS and YFSETQ. Unmatched junction bases numbered 6, after V lost 0 bases and J lost 6 bases. The CDR3, as DNA: TGCGCCAGCAGCTTGGGACTAGCGGGTCACCTCAATGAGCAGTTCTTC. Its protein is CASSLGLAGHLNEQFF. The entire variable domain, with the rest obtained from reference TRBV5-1 and TRBJ2-1, is as follows: KAGVTQTPRYLIKTRGQQVTLSCSPISGHRSVSWYQQTPGQGLQFLFEYFSETQRNKGNFPGRFSGRQFSNSRSEMNVSTLELGDSALYLCASSLGLAGHLNEQFFGPGTRLTVL.

The chain carries TRBV18 and TRBJ1-6; TRBD1 matches at 12 bases. Per the germline V gene, CDR1 is KGHSH and CDR2 is LQKENI. The trim removed 1 base at V and 7 bases at J, leaving 20 bases unmatched. The CDR3 length is 22 residues. The chain's CDR3 is CASSPRRDRGREVVTLNSPLHF. The CDR3 region has the DNA TGTGCCAGCTCACCACGCCGGGACAGGGGGCGCGAGGTGGTTACCCTGAATTCACCCCTCCACTTT.

This clone has a count of ten or more. This sequence joins TRBV19 and TRBJ2-6, with D maybe TRBD1 (6 bases). The germline V gene has CDR1 LNHDA and CDR2 SQIVND (reference sequence). This CDR3 comprises 16 residues. Trimming shortened V by 8 bases and J by 0 bases, and 14 bases separated the two germline ends. The CDR3 reads CASQPGHNSGANVLTF. CDR3 DNA: TGTGCCAGTCAACCGGGACATAACTCTGGGGCCAACGTCCTGACTTTC.

The CDR3 DNA sequence: TGTGCCAGCAGTCCGGACAGGCCCAGCTTCTATGGCTACACCTTC. It is translated as CASSPDRPSFYGYTF. The chain combines TRBV6-2 or TRBV6-3 with TRBJ1-2, with 7 bases lining up with TRBD1. This CDR3 region has 15 residues. The germline CDR1 and CDR2 sequences are MNHEY and SVGEGT. V trimming: 5 bases; J trimming: 4 bases; junction bases outside the gene matches: 10.

The chain is built from TRBV3-1 (or the pseudogene TRBV3-2) and TRBJ1-6; 10 nucleotides match TRBD1. CDR1 LGHDT and CDR2 YNNKEL come from the germline V gene (reference sequence). Trimming cost V 1 base and J 9 bases; bases outside gene matches: 9. The CDR3 runs 17 residues. CDR3 coding DNA: TGTGCCAGCAGCCAAGTCATACCCAGGGACAGGGGTTCACCCCTCCACTTT. This encodes CASSQVIPRDRGSPLHF.

V usage is TRBV5-6 and J usage is TRBJ1-5, with 8 bases lining up with TRBD1. This CDR3 comprises 14 residues. V was pared by 4 bases and J by 7 bases, with 7 bases of the junction left unmatched. Germline CDR1 reads SGHDT; CDR2 reads YYEEEE. In nucleotides, the CDR3 is TGTGCCAGCAGCGCCGGACAGGGTTTCCAGCCCCAGCATTTT. Protein: CASSAGQGFQPQHF. The complete variable domain, with remaining parts taken from reference TRBV5-6 and TRBJ1-5, reads DAGVTQSPTHLIKTRGQQVTLRCSPKSGHDTVSWYQQALGQGPQFIFQYYEEEERQRGNFPDRFSGHQFPNYSSELNVNALLLGDSALYLCASSAGQGFQPQHFGDGTRLSIL.

This clone was counted only a few times. The chain recombines TRBV7-9 with TRBJ1-2; D gene unclear. The V end lost 5 bases, the J end lost 4 bases, and 8 bases lay between the germline ends. The germline gives CDR1 SEHNR, CDR2 FQNEAQ (reference sequence). The CDR3 extends over 12 amino acids. The CDR3 reads CASSENSYGYTF. The CDR3 coding sequence is TGTGCCAGCAGCGAAAACAGCTATGGCTACACCTTC.

The rearrangement uses TRBV7-9 and TRBJ2-1; possible D gene TRBD1, 5 bases. Germline V gene sequence: CDR1 SEHNR, CDR2 FQNEAQ (reference sequence). CDR3 length equals 16 residues. V was cut by 3 bases and J by 2 bases, with 14 bases left in between. The chain's CDR3 is CASSLFDLGAYNEQFF. The CDR3 coding sequence is TGTGCCAGCAGCTTGTTCGATTTAGGGGCCTACAATGAGCAGTTCTTC. The variable domain in full, completed from reference TRBV7-9 and TRBJ2-1, reads DTGVSQNPRHKITKRGQNVTFRCDPISEHNRLYWYRQTLGQGPEFLTYFQNEAQLEKSRLLSDRFSAERPKGSFSTLEIQRTEQGDSAMYLCASSLFDLGAYNEQFFGPGTRLTVL.

V gene TRBV24-1 combines with J gene TRBJ2-3; D is perhaps TRBD2 (5 bases). CDR1 and CDR2 (germline): KGHDR, SFDVKD. V lost 4 bases and J lost 2, with 6 bases in between. The CDR3 length is 13 residues. As DNA, the CDR3 is TGTGCCACCAGTGAGAGGGACACAGATACGCAGTATTTT. It translates to CATSERDTDTQYF.

This chain uses TRBV19 with TRBJ1-5; tentatively, D is TRBD1 (6 bases). The CDR3 is made up of 14 amino acids. Deletions cut 6 bases from V and 4 bases from J, with 13 bases between. Germline-derived CDR1 and CDR2 are LNHDA and SQIVND (reference sequence). In DNA, the CDR3 is TGTGCCAGTAGCCAGACAGGAAGAAATCAGCCCCAGCATTTT. Its translation is CASSQTGRNQPQHF.

In the case of this clone: The sample contains more than one DNA sequence encoding this CDR3. The V gene is TRBV5-1, the J gene TRBJ2-2; 7 bases map to TRBD1. Germline V CDR1 and CDR2: SGHRS, YFSETQ. The CDR3 is made up of 15 amino acids. J gave up 3 bases and V 0 bases, and 2 bases lay outside the gene matches. The CDR3 coding sequence is TGCGCCAGCAGCTTGGGACAGGGTGACACCGGGGAGCTGTTTTTT. Translating it yields CASSLGQGDTGELFF.

The chain couples TRBV19 to TRBJ1-2; TRBD1 matches 7 bases. The germline CDR1 and CDR2 sequences are LNHDA and SQIVND (reference sequence). J lost 4 bases, V lost 3 bases, and 5 bases had no gene match. The CDR3 is made up of 14 amino acids. This CDR3 is CASSIEQGTYGYTF. Written as DNA, the CDR3 is TGTGCCAGTAGTATCGAACAGGGGACCTATGGCTACACCTTC. Combining the CDR3 with reference TRBV19 and TRBJ1-2 gives the whole variable domain DGGITQSPKYLFRKEGQNVTLSCEQNLNHDAMYWYRQDPGQGLRLIYYSQIVNDFQKGDIAEGYSVSREKKESFPLTVTSAQKNPTAFYLCASSIEQGTYGYTFGSGTRLTVV.

The chain has TRBV27 and TRBJ1-2; no firm D call. V lost 2 bases and J lost 4, with 14 bases in between. The CDR3 runs to 15 residues. CDR1 is MNHEY and CDR2 is SMNVEV in the germline V gene (reference sequence). CDR3 loop: CASSLMAGLVYGYTF. CDR3 coding DNA: TGTGCCAGCAGTTTAATGGCGGGGTTAGTCTATGGCTACACCTTC.